The subject of this entry is one TCR beta chain. Under the authors' procedure: Amplified reference gene primers provided the basis for estimating nucleated cell counts. Method: immunoSEQ multiplex PCR; TCRdb's copy keeps in-frame clones and lacks some. From that table come the V and J calls and clone size; the DNA was used to work out D and trimming. The data contain about 160,000 clones, about 83% of them singletons. CDR1 and CDR2 (germline): WNHNN, SYGVQD (reference sequence). The germline V and J ends were trimmed by 2 bases and 3 bases, with 14 bases remaining between them. CDR3 length: 15 residues. This sample was included in a study of blood T cell repertoires in COVID-19.

Sequences were obtained from peripheral blood. The sequence derives from a woman aged 70-85 years with COVID-19, enrolled during active disease. The chain combines TRBV10-1 with TRBJ2-7, with D possibly TRBD2 on 5 matching bases. The CDR3 region has the DNA TGCGCCAGCAGTGAGGAGGGAAGGGCGCTCTACGAGCAGTACTTC. It is translated as CASSEEGRALYEQYF.